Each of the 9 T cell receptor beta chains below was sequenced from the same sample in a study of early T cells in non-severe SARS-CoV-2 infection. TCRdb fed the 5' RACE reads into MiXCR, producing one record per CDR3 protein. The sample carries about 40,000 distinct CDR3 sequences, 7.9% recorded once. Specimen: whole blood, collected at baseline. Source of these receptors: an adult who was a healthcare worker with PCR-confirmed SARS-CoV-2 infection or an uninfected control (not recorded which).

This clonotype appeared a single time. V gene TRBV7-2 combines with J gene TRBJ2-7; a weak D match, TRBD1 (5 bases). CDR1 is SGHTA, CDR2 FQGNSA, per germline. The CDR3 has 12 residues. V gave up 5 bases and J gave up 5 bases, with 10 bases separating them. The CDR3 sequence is CASSGQGNEQYF. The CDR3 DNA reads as TGTGCCAGCAGCGGCCAGGGAAACGAGCAGTACTTC.

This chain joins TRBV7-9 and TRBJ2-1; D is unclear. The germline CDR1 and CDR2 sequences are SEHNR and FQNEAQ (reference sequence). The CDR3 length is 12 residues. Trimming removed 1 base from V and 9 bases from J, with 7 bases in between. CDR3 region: CASSLGVSEQFF. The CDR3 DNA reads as TGTGCCAGCAGCTTAGGGGTTAGTGAGCAGTTCTTC.

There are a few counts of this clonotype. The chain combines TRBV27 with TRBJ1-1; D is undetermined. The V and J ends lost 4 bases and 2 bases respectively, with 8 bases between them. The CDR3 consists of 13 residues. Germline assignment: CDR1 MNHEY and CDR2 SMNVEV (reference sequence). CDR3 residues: CASSSAGNTEAFF. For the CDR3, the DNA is TGTGCCAGCAGTTCCGCGGGAAACACTGAAGCTTTCTTT.

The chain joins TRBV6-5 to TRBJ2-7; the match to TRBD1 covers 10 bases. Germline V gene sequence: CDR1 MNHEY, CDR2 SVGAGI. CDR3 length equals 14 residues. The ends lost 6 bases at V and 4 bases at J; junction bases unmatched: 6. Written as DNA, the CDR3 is TGTGCCAGCAGCAACAGGGACAGGGGATACGAGCAGTACTTC. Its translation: CASSNRDRGYEQYF.

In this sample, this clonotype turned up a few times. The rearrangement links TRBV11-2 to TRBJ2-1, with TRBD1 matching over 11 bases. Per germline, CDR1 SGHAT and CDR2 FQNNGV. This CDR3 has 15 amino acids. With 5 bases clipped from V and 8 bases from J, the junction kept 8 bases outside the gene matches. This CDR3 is CASSPRTGGWDEQFF. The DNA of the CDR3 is TGTGCCAGCAGCCCCCGGACAGGGGGCTGGGATGAGCAGTTCTTC.

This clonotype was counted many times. In DNA form, the CDR3 reads TGCAGTGCGGAGAATTTCTATAATTCACCCCTCCACTTT. The encoded protein is CSAENFYNSPLHF. The chain links TRBV20-1 to TRBJ1-6; D remains unclear. CDR1 and CDR2 from the germline V gene are DFQATT and SNEGSKA (reference sequence). The V end lost 6 bases, the J end lost 3 bases, and 9 bases lay between the germline ends. The CDR3 has 13 amino acids.

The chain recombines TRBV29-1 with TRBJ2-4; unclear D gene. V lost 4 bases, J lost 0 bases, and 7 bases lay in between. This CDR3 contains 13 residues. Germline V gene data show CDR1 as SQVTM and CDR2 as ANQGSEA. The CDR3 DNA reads TGCAGCGTTGCAGCTGTAGCCAAAAACATTCAGTACTTC. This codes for CSVAAVAKNIQYF.

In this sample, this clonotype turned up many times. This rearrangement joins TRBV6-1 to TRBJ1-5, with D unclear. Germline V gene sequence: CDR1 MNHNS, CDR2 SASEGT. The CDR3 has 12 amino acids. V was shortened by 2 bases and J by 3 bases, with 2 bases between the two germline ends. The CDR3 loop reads CASSEINQPQHF. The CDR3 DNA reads TGTGCCAGCAGTGAAATCAATCAGCCCCAGCATTTT.

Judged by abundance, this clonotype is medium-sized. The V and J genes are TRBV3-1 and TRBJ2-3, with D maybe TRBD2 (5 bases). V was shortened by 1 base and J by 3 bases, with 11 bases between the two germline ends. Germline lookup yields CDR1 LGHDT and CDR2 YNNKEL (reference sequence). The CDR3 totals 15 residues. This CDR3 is CASSQGWGETDTQYF. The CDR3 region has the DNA TGTGCCAGCAGCCAAGGCTGGGGAGAGACAGATACGCAGTATTTT.